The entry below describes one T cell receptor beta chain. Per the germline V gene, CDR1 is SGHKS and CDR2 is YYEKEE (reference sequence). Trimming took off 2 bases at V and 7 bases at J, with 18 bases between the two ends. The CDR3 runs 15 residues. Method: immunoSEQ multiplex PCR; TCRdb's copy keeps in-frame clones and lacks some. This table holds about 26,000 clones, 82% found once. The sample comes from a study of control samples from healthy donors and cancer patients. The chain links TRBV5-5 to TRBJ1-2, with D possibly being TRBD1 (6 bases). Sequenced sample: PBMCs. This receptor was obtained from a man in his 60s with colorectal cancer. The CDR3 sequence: CASSFGEGGAGGYTF. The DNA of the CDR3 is TGTGCCAGCAGCTTTGGCGAAGGGGGGGCGGGTGGCTACACCTTC.